The T cell receptor (beta chain) described here comes from a study of cytomegalovirus exposure and HLA in healthy donors. Whole-study findings and limits: The authors later found TCR association rates varying by HLA locus, with DRB1 most and HLA-C fewest. Later analysis demonstrated an association between a missense DCLRE1C variant and TCR beta V- and J-gene trimming. The likely origin of a cluster of highly shared sequence variants was a sequencing artifact.

In its sample, this clone was seen once. Antigen: not known. Researchers ran the PCR with 60 Vbeta and 13 Jbeta primers. Sequencing used immunoSEQ multiplex PCR; TCRdb keeps in-frame clones, though not all of them. The sample lists about 95,000 clones; around three quarters were seen once. Sequences were obtained from PBMCs. The clonotype originates from a young man in good health and CMV-seropositive.

CDR3 DNA: TGTGCCAGCTCACCAGGGGCCACAGATACGCAGTATTTT. Amino acid sequence: CASSPGATDTQYF. V gene TRBV18 combines with J gene TRBJ2-3, with D perhaps matching TRBD1 (5 bases). Germline V lookup: CDR1 KGHSH, CDR2 LQKENI. Trimming removed 2 bases from V and 2 bases from J, with 5 bases in between. The CDR3 length is 13 residues.